This is a list of T cell receptor beta chains from one sample in a study of CD8+ T cells in alopecia areata. Data came from immunoSEQ multiplex PCR; TCRdb stores just in-frame clones and leaves some out. The sample includes 150,000 to 180,000 clones, 40% to 65% seen only once; the top ten take roughly 21%. The source material was CD8+ T cells sorted from blood, sampled at week 0. These TCRs come from a human donor with alopecia areata. CDR3s leave out the opening cysteine and the closing phenylalanine or tryptophan. A D gene is named only where the DNA matches it firmly.

v_gene	d_gene	j_gene	CDR3aa
TRBV4-3	.	TRBJ2-3	ASSLDRSMDTQY
TRBV29-1	.	TRBJ1-1	SVDKNEAF
TRBV2	.	TRBJ2-7	ASDPGKSSYEQY
TRBV30	.	TRBJ1-1	ACLQGVGEAF
TRBV27	.	TRBJ1-1	ASSLWFRDRDTEAF
TRBV20-1	.	TRBJ2-7	SAREAYEQY
TRBV30	TRBD2	TRBJ2-7	AWSLGGADEQY
TRBV2	.	TRBJ1-5	ASSIVPLGLDSNQPQH
TRBV6-6	.	TRBJ1-5	ASSIWGLNQPQH
TRBV7-2	.	TRBJ2-1	ASSPARLYYEQF
TRBV4-3	.	TRBJ1-3	ASSPAYGNTIY
TRBV4-3	.	TRBJ2-1	ASSQYLNNEQF
TRBV7-2	TRBD2	TRBJ2-2	ASSPGTTNTGELF
TRBV5-6	.	TRBJ1-5	ASSLSVGNQPQH
TRBV5-1	.	TRBJ1-1	ASSLRGEGTEAF
TRBV30	.	TRBJ2-5	AWSPLVETQY
TRBV6-5	TRBD1	TRBJ1-2	ASSYSPLQGGYGYT
TRBV2	TRBD2	TRBJ2-1	AVRTSGAGNEQF
TRBV5-6	.	TRBJ2-5	ASSLAFSPTTGETQY
TRBV2	.	TRBJ1-2	ATVDNYGYT
TRBV2	TRBD1	TRBJ2-7	ASSTGTGVWEQY
TRBV29-1	.	TRBJ2-1	SVETSEQF
TRBV11-2	.	TRBJ1-2	ASSKTRHFLNYGYT
TRBV4-3	.	TRBJ2-7	ASSQDPNPTYEQY
TRBV29-1	.	TRBJ2-2	SVAAGELF
TRBV2	.	TRBJ1-6	ASSEWRESPLH
TRBV11-2	.	TRBJ2-2	ASSLVRLGGELF
TRBV29-1	.	TRBJ2-7	SVEGRGDYEQY
TRBV6-4	TRBD1	TRBJ2-3	ASSETGGTDTQY
TRBV7-9	TRBD1	TRBJ2-7	ASSWTGYDEQY
TRBV2	.	TRBJ2-1	ASREGTSRQF
TRBV29-1	.	TRBJ1-1	SVLSDTNTEAF
TRBV19	.	TRBJ1-2	ASSLTRPNRGYT
TRBV4-3	TRBD1	TRBJ2-2	ASSQGLARGTGELF
TRBV30	.	TRBJ2-7	AWSLSYEQY
TRBV7-2	.	TRBJ1-5	ASSLGLGAQPQH
TRBV2	.	TRBJ2-7	ASSGGRTYEQY
TRBV7-2	TRBD1	TRBJ2-7	ASSPGQGYEQY
TRBV11-2	.	TRBJ2-7	ASSLRGAEQY
TRBV27	.	TRBJ2-1	ASSPTGSSYNEQF
TRBV29-1	.	TRBJ1-3	SVAGLESSGNTIY
TRBV6-5	TRBD1	TRBJ2-7	ASSYGTGREQY
TRBV15	.	TRBJ1-2	ATSRDEFGQNYGYT
TRBV7-9	.	TRBJ2-7	ASSLGARNEQY
TRBV2	.	TRBJ1-2	ASSLTINYGYT
TRBV19	.	TRBJ1-1	ASSMRRYLEAF
TRBV4-3	.	TRBJ2-5	ASSQEEGSAWETQY
TRBV20-1	.	TRBJ1-1	SARMGIEAF
TRBV5-6	.	TRBJ1-1	ASSLGYEAF
TRBV30	TRBD2	TRBJ2-1	AWSVRGGHNEQF